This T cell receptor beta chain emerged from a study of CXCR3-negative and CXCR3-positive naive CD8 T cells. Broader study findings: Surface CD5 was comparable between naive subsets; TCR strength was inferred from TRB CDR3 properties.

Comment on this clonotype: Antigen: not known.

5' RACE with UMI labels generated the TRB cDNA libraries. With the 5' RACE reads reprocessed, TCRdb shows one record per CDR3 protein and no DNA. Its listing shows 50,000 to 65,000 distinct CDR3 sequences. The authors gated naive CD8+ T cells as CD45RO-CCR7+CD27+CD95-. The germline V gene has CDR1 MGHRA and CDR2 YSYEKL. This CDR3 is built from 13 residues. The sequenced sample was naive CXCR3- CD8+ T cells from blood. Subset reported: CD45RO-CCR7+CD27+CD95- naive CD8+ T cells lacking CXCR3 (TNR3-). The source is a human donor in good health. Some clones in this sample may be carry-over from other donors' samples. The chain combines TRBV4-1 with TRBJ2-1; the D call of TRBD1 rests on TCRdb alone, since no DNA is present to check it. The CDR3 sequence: CASSSRGANEQFF.